What follows are 20 T cell receptor beta chains derived from one specimen sequenced in a study of T cell responses to AZD1222 COVID-19 vaccine. Sequencing used immunoSEQ multiplex PCR; TCRdb keeps in-frame clones, though not all of them. The table lists approximately 110,000 clones, 87% of them singletons. The sample consisted of peripheral blood, taken 28 days after the second AZD1222 dose. These receptors were collected from an adult who received the AZD1222 COVID-19 vaccine.

This chain links TRBV15 with TRBJ1-3; D not certain. Germline lookup yields CDR1 LNHNV and CDR2 YYDKDF (reference sequence). The CDR3 spans 16 residues. Trimming cost V 3 bases and J 0 bases, with 12 bases left between them. CDR3 in amino acids: CATSRTTASSGNTIYF. For the CDR3, the DNA is TGTGCCACCAGCAGGACGACCGCGAGCTCTGGAAACACCATATATTTT.

The genes are TRBV30 and TRBJ2-7; D is unclear. This CDR3 has 13 residues. Trimming shortened V by 1 base and J by 7 bases, and 14 bases separated the two germline ends. Germline CDR1 reads GTSNPN; CDR2 reads SVGIG (reference sequence). The CDR3 coding sequence is TGTGCCTGGAGTGCGACAAGGGCCGTGGAGCAGTACTTC. It specifies CAWSATRAVEQYF.

The CDR3 nucleotides are TGTGCCAGCAGTCTCGACCCTGGGGACAGCACAAATTATGGCTACACCTTC. It yields the protein CASSLDPGDSTNYGYTF. This chain joins TRBV28 and TRBJ1-2; the match to TRBD1 covers 7 bases. Per germline, CDR1 MDHEN and CDR2 SYDVKM. This CDR3 contains 17 residues. J was trimmed by 5 bases and V by 5 bases; bases with no gene match: 17.

The genes are TRBV19 and TRBJ2-2, with D perhaps matching TRBD1 (6 bases). This CDR3 spans 15 amino acids. Trimming removed 3 bases from V and 0 bases from J, with 8 bases in between. Germline CDR1 and CDR2: LNHDA and SQIVND (reference sequence). The CDR3 loop is CASSMGAANTGELFF. The DNA of the CDR3 is TGTGCCAGTAGTATGGGGGCCGCGAACACCGGGGAGCTGTTTTTT.

This clone is a singleton in its sample. The gene calls are TRBV4-1 and TRBJ2-5; D possibly corresponds to TRBD2 (7 bases). This CDR3 contains 16 residues. Per germline, CDR1 MGHRA and CDR2 YSYEKL. V lost 4 bases to trimming and J lost 1 base, with 16 bases between them. CDR3 in DNA: TGCGCCAGCAGCCCGGGGGGCAGGGCTATCCAAGAGACCCAGTACTTC. Amino acid sequence: CASSPGGRAIQETQYF.

The rearrangement joins TRBV6-2 or TRBV6-3 to TRBJ1-5; 10 positions agree with TRBD1. Trimming cost V 5 bases and J 0 bases; bases outside gene matches: 7. Germline CDR1 is MNHEY and CDR2 is SVGEGT. The length of the CDR3 is 17 residues. The CDR3 region is CASSKQGQGFSNQPQHF. The CDR3 DNA reads TGTGCCAGCAGTAAACAGGGACAGGGGTTTAGCAATCAGCCCCAGCATTTT.

The chain links TRBV27 to TRBJ1-1; D might be TRBD1 (6 bases). Trimming stripped 6 bases from V and 4 bases from J, with 18 bases between. The CDR3 is 15 residues long. CDR1 is MNHEY and CDR2 is SMNVEV in the germline V gene (reference sequence). The CDR3: CASRRQVALGTEAFF. For the CDR3, the DNA is TGTGCCAGCAGGAGACAGGTCGCCTTGGGCACTGAAGCTTTCTTT.

This clone was observed once. The chain combines TRBV10-3 with TRBJ1-1; the D gene is possibly TRBD1 (5 bases). Per the germline V gene, CDR1 is ENHRY and CDR2 is SYGVKD. The CDR3 totals 14 residues. V was trimmed by 10 bases and J by 0 bases, leaving 15 bases between them. The CDR3 DNA sequence: TGTGCCACGTTTAAGACAGTACTGAACACTGAAGCTTTCTTT. This gives the protein CATFKTVLNTEAFF.

The chain has TRBV27 and TRBJ2-3; 12 bases map to TRBD2. The CDR3 runs to 17 residues. With V trimmed by 6 bases and J by 3 bases, 10 bases remained unmatched. Looked up from germline, CDR1 is MNHEY and CDR2 is SMNVEV (reference sequence). CDR3 DNA sequence: TGTGCCAGCAGATCGACGAGCCTAGCGGGAGGGACAGATACGCAGTATTTT. Translation gives CASRSTSLAGGTDTQYF.

The CDR3 loop reads CASSRDQDSPLHF. The CDR3, as DNA: TGTGCCAGCAGCCGGGATCAGGACTCACCCCTCCACTTT. V gene TRBV6-5 combines with J gene TRBJ1-6, with D unclear. V was trimmed by 6 bases and J by 10 bases, leaving 13 bases between them. CDR3 length equals 13 residues. Germline V gene lookup returns CDR1 MNHEY and CDR2 SVGAGI.

This clone was detected only a few times. The rearrangement uses TRBV11-3 and TRBJ2-1; TRBD2 aligns across 8 bases. The CDR3 extends over 12 amino acids. The J segment lost 13 bases and the V segment lost 0 bases, leaving 2 bases of the junction unmatched. Germline V gene data show CDR1 as SGHNT and CDR2 as YENEEA. The CDR3 DNA reads as TGTGCCAGCAGCTTAGAAGGGACTAGACAGTTCTTC. It translates to CASSLEGTRQFF.

The J gene is TRBJ1-6, the V gene TRBV30, with TRBD1 as a possible D gene (5 bases). Germline V CDR1 and CDR2: GTSNPN, SVGIG (reference sequence). The CDR3 is 13 amino acids. The V end was cut by 3 bases, the J end by 10 bases, with 13 bases between. The CDR3 protein is CAWREIRVSPLHF. The CDR3 region has the DNA TGTGCCTGGAGGGAAATCAGGGTCTCACCCCTCCACTTT.

The rearrangement links TRBV5-1 to TRBJ2-7; 9 nucleotides align to TRBD2. The ends lost 1 base at V and 3 bases at J; junction bases unmatched: 5. The CDR3 runs to 15 residues. Germline CDR1 reads SGHRS; CDR2 reads YFSETQ. The chain's CDR3 is CASSLMASGIYEQYF. The CDR3 nucleotides read TGCGCCAGCAGCTTGATGGCTAGCGGGATCTACGAGCAGTACTTC.

The chain carries TRBV10-3 and TRBJ2-1, with 9 bases aligning to TRBD2. After removal of 8 bases from V and 0 bases from J, the junction contained 14 bases not matched to a gene. CDR3 length: 18 residues. Looked up from germline, CDR1 is ENHRY and CDR2 is SYGVKD. DNA for the CDR3: TGTGCCATCCGAGAATTTAGCGGGAGTGTTGGCTCCTACAATGAGCAGTTCTTC. Protein product: CAIREFSGSVGSYNEQFF.

V is TRBV28 and J is TRBJ2-3; tentatively, D is TRBD1 (6 bases). This CDR3 has 17 amino acids. Trimming removed 1 base from V and 1 base from J, with 15 bases in between. Germline V gene data show CDR1 as MDHEN and CDR2 as SYDVKM. The CDR3 reads CASSLSWVPGGTDTQYF. CDR3 in DNA: TGTGCCAGCAGTTTATCGTGGGTGCCAGGGGGCACAGATACGCAGTATTTT.

The genes are TRBV5-4 and TRBJ1-4; the D gene is possibly TRBD1 (6 bases). V gave up 2 bases and J gave up 6 bases, with 11 bases separating them. CDR3 length equals 14 residues. The germline V gene encodes CDR1 SGHNT and CDR2 YYREEE (reference sequence). CDR3 in amino acids: CASSLPGGDEKLFF. DNA of the CDR3: TGTGCCAGCAGCTTACCCGGGGGCGATGAAAAACTGTTTTTT.

The chain combines TRBV6-5 with TRBJ2-7; D is perhaps TRBD1 or TRBD2 (5 bases each). Germline assignment: CDR1 MNHEY and CDR2 SVGAGI. The V end was cut by 9 bases, the J end by 0 bases, with 15 bases between. The CDR3 spans 14 residues. CDR3 region: CASSTGTNSYEQYF. Written as DNA, the CDR3 is TGTGCCAGTTCGACCGGGACGAACTCCTACGAGCAGTACTTC.

The table lists this clone with many counts. V is TRBV11-3 and J is TRBJ2-5; TRBD1 aligns across 7 bases. Trimming removed 4 bases from V and 4 bases from J; junction bases left unmatched: 6. Germline V gene lookup returns CDR1 SGHNT and CDR2 YENEEA. The CDR3 extends over 14 amino acids. The chain's CDR3 is CASSSGQFGETQYF. As DNA, the CDR3 is TGTGCCAGCAGCTCGGGACAGTTTGGAGAGACCCAGTACTTC.

The chain links TRBV7-8 to TRBJ1-6, with TRBD1 matching 9 bases. Germline V gene lookup returns CDR1 SGHVS and CDR2 FQNEAQ. The length of the CDR3 is 15 residues. V lost 2 bases and J lost 6; bases outside the gene matches: 2. DNA of the CDR3: TGTGCCAGCAGCTTAAGACAGGGGGGTAATTCACCCCTCCACTTT. This encodes CASSLRQGGNSPLHF.

The chain recombines TRBV7-2 with TRBJ1-6; the match to TRBD1 covers 8 bases. The CDR3 runs 16 residues. The J segment lost 10 bases and the V segment lost 4 bases, leaving 12 bases of the junction unmatched. The V gene's germline CDR1 is SGHTA and CDR2 FQGNSA. The CDR3 nucleotides read TGTGCCAGCAGCTACCAAAGGACAGGGCTGTTCTCACCCCTCCACTTT. Protein sequence: CASSYQRTGLFSPLHF.